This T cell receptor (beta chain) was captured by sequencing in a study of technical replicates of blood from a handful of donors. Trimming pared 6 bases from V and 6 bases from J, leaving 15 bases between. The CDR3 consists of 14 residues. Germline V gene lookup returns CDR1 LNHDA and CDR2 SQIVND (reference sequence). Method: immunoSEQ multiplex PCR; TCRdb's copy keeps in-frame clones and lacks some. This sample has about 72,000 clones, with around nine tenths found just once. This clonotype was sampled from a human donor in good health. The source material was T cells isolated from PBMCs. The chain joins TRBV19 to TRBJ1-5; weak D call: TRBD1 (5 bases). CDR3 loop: CASSGGVRGQPQHF. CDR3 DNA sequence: TGTGCCAGTAGCGGAGGGGTGAGGGGTCAGCCCCAGCATTTT.